The T cell receptor (beta chain) under discussion was sequenced for a study of beta chain features in type 1 diabetes. Looking at the study overall: Cell yields, age and gender were similar between patients and healthy donors. Summed over all samples, the examined sorted cells came to 85 million to 140 million. Study observations and caveats: No resolution was reached here on whether HLA type influences TCRB rearrangement. TCRB CDR3 length was moderately but significantly reduced in all four CD4+ subsets of Type 1 diabetes patients.

Sequenced material consisted of expressed TCRB transcripts (all of the isolated RNA was reverse transcribed). Mean read depth for naive, central memory and regulatory T cell samples was approximately 3.57 million reads. Sequenced by immunoSEQ multiplex PCR; TCRdb stores in-frame clones only, minus some. Of hundreds of thousands of clones listed, more than 12% were seen once; the top ten hold roughly 0.04%. Trimming took off 3 bases at V and 4 bases at J, with 14 bases between the two ends. Germline V gene data show CDR1 as SGHRS and CDR2 as YFSETQ. CDR3 length: 14 amino acids. Details on this clone: Its matching antigen is unknown.

Sequences were obtained from naive CD4+ T cells from blood. This receptor was taken from a young man with type 1 diabetes. This chain joins TRBV5-1 and TRBJ2-7; TRBD2 is a possible D gene (6 bases). The CDR3 loop is CASSSGGTGYEQYF. Here the CDR3 DNA reads TGCGCCAGCAGCTCCGGGGGTACGGGGTACGAGCAGTACTTC.